These T cell receptor beta chains were read from a single sample in a study of cytomegalovirus exposure and HLA in healthy donors. TCRdb keeps only in-frame clones here, not all; method: immunoSEQ multiplex PCR. The table lists about 170,000 clones, 70% to 90% of them singletons, with around 2.5% in the top ten. The sample comprised PBMCs. These receptors were obtained from a man under 40 in good health and CMV-seropositive. The CDR3 runs from the conserved cysteine through the conserved F or W. D genes are given only for firm matches. The size of a clone is reported for some rows only, either as once, few or many, or as a class for expanded clones.

>TRBJ2-3|TRBD2|TRBV19|once
TGTGCCAGTAGTATGTGGGTGGGAGGGGGCACAGATACGCAGTATTTT
CASSMWVGGGTDTQYF
>TRBJ2-2|TRBD1|TRBV7-6|.
TGTGCCAGCAGCTTAGTAGGGGGACAGGGAATCGGGGAGCTGTTTTTT
CASSLVGGQGIGELFF
>TRBJ1-4|TRBD1|TRBV7-9|.
TGTGCCACAAACAGGGGTATTGGTGAAAAACTGTTTTTT
CATNRGIGEKLFF
>TRBJ1-4|.|TRBV4-3|few
TGCGCCAGCAGCCAAGATCTGATGATAGAGGGAGAAAAACTGTTTTTT
CASSQDLMIEGEKLFF
>TRBJ1-1|.|TRBV19|.
TGTGCCAGTAGTTTCGGACACTTTTTAAACACTGAAGCTTTCTTT
CASSFGHFLNTEAFF
>TRBJ1-1|.|TRBV18|once
TGTGCCAGCTCACCTCAACGACAGATGAACACTGAAGCTTTCTTT
CASSPQRQMNTEAFF
>TRBJ1-5|TRBD1|TRBV19|.
TGTGCCAGTTGGGACAGGGGTGAGGCTCAGCCCCAGCATTTT
CASWDRGEAQPQHF
>TRBJ2-3|TRBD2|TRBV6-5|.
TGTGCCAGCAGTCCGGGACTAGCGATAAATACGCAGTATTTT
CASSPGLAINTQYF
>TRBJ2-1|TRBD1|TRBV6-5|once
TGTGCCAGCAGTAAGGACAGGATTTACGGGAATGAGCAGTTCTTC
CASSKDRIYGNEQFF
>TRBJ1-2|TRBD1|TRBV19|.
TGTGCCAGTAGTATCACGGGACAGGTCGGCTACACCTTC
CASSITGQVGYTF
>TRBJ1-2|.|TRBV6-5|once
TGTGCCAGCAGCCTTCTCCGAAGAGCTAACTATGGCTACACCTTC
CASSLLRRANYGYTF
>TRBJ2-7|.|TRBV28|.
TGTGCCAGCAGTTCCAGCTACGAGCAGTACTTC
CASSSSYEQYF